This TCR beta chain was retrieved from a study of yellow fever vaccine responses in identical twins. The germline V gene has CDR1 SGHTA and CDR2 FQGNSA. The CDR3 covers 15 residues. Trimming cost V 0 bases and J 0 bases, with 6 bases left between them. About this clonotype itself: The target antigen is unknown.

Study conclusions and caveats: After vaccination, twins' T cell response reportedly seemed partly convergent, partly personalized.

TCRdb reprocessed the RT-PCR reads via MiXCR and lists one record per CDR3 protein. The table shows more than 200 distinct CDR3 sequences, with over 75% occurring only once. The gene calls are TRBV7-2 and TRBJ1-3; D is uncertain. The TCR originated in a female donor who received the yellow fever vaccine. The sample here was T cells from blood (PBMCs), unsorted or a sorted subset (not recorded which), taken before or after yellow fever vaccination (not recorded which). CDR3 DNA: TGTGCCAGCAGCTTAGCCGCAAGCTCTGGAAACACCATATATTTT. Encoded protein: CASSLAASSGNTIYF.